This T cell receptor beta chain derives from a study of cytomegalovirus exposure and HLA in healthy donors. This PCR relied on a set of 60 Vbeta primers and 13 Jbeta primers. The assay was immunoSEQ multiplex PCR, and TCRdb's table has in-frame clones only and misses some. Its table records 50,000 to 70,000 clones. Germline V CDR1 and CDR2: SGDLS, YYNGEE. This CDR3 is 15 amino acids long. Trimming shortened V by 4 bases and J by 7 bases, and 18 bases separated the two germline ends. Sequences were obtained from PBMCs. V usage is TRBV9 and J usage is TRBJ1-5; D is ambiguous. The clonotype was recovered from a woman aged 18-29 years in good health and CMV-seronegative. The CDR3, as DNA: TGTGCCAGCAGCCCGACGACCGAGAGGTCCCAGCCCCAGCATTTT. This codes for CASSPTTERSQPQHF.